The sequence of this TCR beta chain was determined in a study of beta chain features in type 1 diabetes (dated 2018 in TCRdb). Context from the whole study: Patients and healthy donors did not differ in mean age, gender distribution, total cell number or subset yield. Regulatory and stem cell-like memory subsets were isolated from only 8 patients and about eight healthy donors, whereas naive and central memory subsets came from all 30 or so donors. In the study, recently diagnosed type 1 diabetes patients and matched healthy donors were compared on the TCRB repertoires of their sorted circulating CD4+ T cell subsets. Across all samples, some 110,000,000 sorted cells were examined, and cell number per subset correlated strongly with RNA yield.

This clone was seen only a few times. The antigen this receptor binds is unknown. No base quality information exists; no much larger clone differs at one position. The entire amount of isolated RNA was reverse transcribed using the High Capacity cDNA Reverse Transcription Kit, so the sequenced TCRB transcripts were expressed ones. Naive, central memory and regulatory T cell samples underwent deep immunoSEQ sequencing, averaging around 3.6 million total reads per sample. Sorted cells were lysed in RLT buffer and RNA was extracted with DNase-treated RNeasy Micro or Mini kits, depending on cell number. To prevent cross-contamination, every cell subset was processed on its own, while patient and healthy donor samples were processed together. The immunoSEQ multiplex PCR was used to amplify TCRB sequences from cDNA, generating 87-bp fragments that spanned the CDR3 region. Sequencing of the amplicons was performed on the Illumina HiSeq platform. Per the original workflow: Synthetic template baselines were used to correct PCR bias computationally, reads within Hamming distance 2 were collapsed together, and singletons that could not be merged were discarded. Reads were aligned against IMGT so that V, D and J genes, CDR3 length and insertions or deletions at six rearrangement sites could be assigned. Within each subset, clonotype counts were normalized to sorted cell number, after which true diversity and Gini coefficients were computed with the tcR R package. The overlap coefficient, calculated on TCRB nucleotide sequences, was used to quantify repertoire sharing. Sourced from immuneACCESS, this table was stored by TCRdb with only in-frame sequences that have V and J called. A share of the clones is absent; for the studies checked, an unresolved V gene accounts for under half, and the remainder has no known explanation. D and trimming were read from the DNA, whereas the V and J calls and clone size are those reported in that table. The sample table shows 150,000 to 190,000 clones, and about 8.1% are seen once. Approximately 0.65% of the sample comes from the top ten.

The paper as a whole reports these results and caveats: Patients with type 1 diabetes made fewer insertions and deleted more nucleotides at VDJ recombination sites, implying thymic rearrangement abnormalities. Because cDNA rather than genomic DNA was sequenced, highly expressing activated cells could have been over-represented, although no difference in activation and CD3 levels was found between groups. Naive, central memory and regulatory TCRB repertoires appeared more similar among patients than among healthy donors. HLA sub-analyses involved small numbers of individuals, so any influence of HLA type on TCRB rearrangement remained unresolved. Shorter templates might have been favored by PCR, but patient and control samples were amplified and corrected together, so both groups would have been affected equally by any skew. A moderate but significant shortening of TCRB CDR3 length was observed in type 1 diabetes patients in all four CD4+ subsets.

Each donor gave one peripheral blood draw, approximately 110 mL on average, collected into heparinised tubes. A BD FACSAria II was used to sort naive, central memory, regulatory and stem cell-like memory CD4+ T cells with a panel that included CD45RO, CCR7, CD25, CD127, CD95 and CD27. Every sorted population had a purity above 95%. PBMCs were isolated right away by Lymphoprep density gradient centrifugation and were stained directly, without culture. So that batch effects would be minimized, each experiment stained and sorted samples in pairs, pairing one healthy donor with one patient. CDR1 LGHNA and CDR2 YNFKEQ are derived from the germline V gene. The CDR3 covers 16 residues, taking in both the cysteine and the phenylalanine. Only the CDR3 DNA stays, 48 bases, in frame from base 1. Ends trimmed: V by 2 bases, J by 6 bases; bases unmatched to a gene: 10.

Source material: central memory CD4+ T cells from blood. The chain employs TRBV4-2 and TRBJ1-2, with 9 middle bases fitting TRBD1. The origin of this receptor is a man between 18 and 29 years old in good health. The encoded CDR3 is CASSQRTGDTPHGYTF. The DNA reads as follows: TGTGCCAGCAGCCAACGGACAGGGGACACCCCCCATGGCTACACCTTC.